This T cell receptor (beta chain) was profiled in a study of shared T cell receptors in the human thymus. The protocol was immunoSEQ multiplex PCR, while the TCRdb copy is restricted to in-frame clones and leaves out a portion. The sample includes about 660,000 clones, more than 75% of them seen just once. CDR1 is MNHEY and CDR2 is SVGAGI in the germline V gene. This CDR3 spans 13 amino acids. V was clipped by 9 bases and J by 6 bases; unmatched bases: 9. These data also featured in a second study, about human thymus T cells.

The J gene is TRBJ1-2, the V gene TRBV6-5; TRBD1 agrees at 8 bases. Material for sequencing was thymocytes. The sequence derives from a boy less than two years old with a congenital heart defect. The CDR3 DNA is TGTGCCAGTACTAGACAGGGGATGGATGGCTACACCTTC. Translated, it gives CASTRQGMDGYTF.